This T cell receptor beta chain was found in a study of blood T cells in healthy people across ages. Overall study results and limits: In older individuals, TCR beta diversity per million T cells was lower, falling roughly linearly with age. With naive T cell percentage, TCR beta diversity showed a strong correlation.

A second PCR of 7 to 11 cycles used a sample-barcoded 5' primer and a J-beta primer mix. TCRdb ran MiXCR on the 5' RACE reads and lists one entry per CDR3 protein. Of 750,000 to 950,000 distinct CDR3 sequences listed, roughly 25% are singletons. About this clonotype itself: Its antigen is unknown.

The CDR3 covers 14 residues. Germline V gene lookup returns CDR1 DFQATT and CDR2 SNEGSKA (reference sequence). The junction had 6 bases not matched to a gene; V was cut back by 5 bases and J by 7 bases. The sample also formed part of further work on T cells of mothers and their children. That source notes: Researchers put all of the extracted RNA into cDNA synthesis, using about 1.4 ug per 15 ul. In related and unrelated pairs alike, thymic selection shapes TCR recombination output, with inherited differences minor.

The source material was blood. The gene calls are TRBV20-1 and TRBJ1-4, with TRBD1 identical over 11 bases. This clonotype was sampled from a boy younger than 18 in good health. In DNA, the CDR3 is TGCAGTGCTGGACCCGGGACAGGGGGTGAAAAACTGTTTTTT. It specifies CSAGPGTGGEKLFF.